One and the same sample provided the 29 T cell receptor beta chains below, sequenced in a study of blood T cell repertoires in COVID-19. Measured with immunoSEQ multiplex PCR; TCRdb has only the in-frame clones, and not every one. The repertoire has roughly 150,000 clones, 80% to 90% of them found once; the top ten carry roughly 19%. The sequenced sample was peripheral blood. The source is a woman between 65 and 79 years old who had recovered from COVID-19.

This chain uses TRBV19 with TRBJ2-1, with 14 nucleotides matching TRBD2. V was clipped by 7 bases and J by 2 bases; unmatched bases: 13. CDR3 length equals 19 residues. Germline loops: CDR1 LNHDA, CDR2 SQIVND (reference sequence). CDR3 nucleotides: TGTGCCAGTACCCCCCCCGGGACTAGCGGGAGAGGGGCCTACAATGAGCAGTTCTTC. Its protein product is CASTPPGTSGRGAYNEQFF.

J is TRBJ2-1 and V is TRBV12-5; the D is unclear. The CDR3 loop spans 13 amino acids. Deletions cut 5 bases from V and 8 bases from J, with 13 bases between. CDR1 LGHNT and CDR2 FRNRAP come from the germline V gene. Here the CDR3 DNA reads TGTGCTAGTGGTCCGGTAGCCAGCCATGAGCAGTTCTTC. Protein sequence: CASGPVASHEQFF.

The chain has TRBV6-5 and TRBJ2-1; TRBD2 is a possible D gene (6 bases). The ends were cut back, 6 bases at V and 2 bases at J, with 8 bases in the middle. The CDR3 spans 13 residues. CDR1 is MNHEY and CDR2 is SVGAGI in the germline V gene. CDR3 sequence reads: CASRWGAYNEQFF. CDR3 bases: TGTGCCAGCAGGTGGGGGGCCTACAATGAGCAGTTCTTC.

The chain employs TRBV27 and TRBJ2-7; D unclear. Germline lookup yields CDR1 MNHEY and CDR2 SMNVEV (reference sequence). The CDR3 is 14 residues long. Trimming pared 1 base from V and 4 bases from J, leaving 11 bases between. The CDR3 region is CASSLLFGQYEQYF. CDR3 in DNA: TGTGCCAGCAGTTTATTATTTGGGCAGTACGAGCAGTACTTC.

A single count supports this clone. The rearrangement joins TRBV9 to TRBJ1-4, with 7 bases lining up with TRBD1. The J segment lost 3 bases and the V segment lost 6 bases, leaving 5 bases of the junction unmatched. CDR3 length equals 14 residues. Germline-derived CDR1 and CDR2 are SGDLS and YYNGEE. The CDR3 here is CASTRGFSNEKLFF. The CDR3 region has the DNA TGTGCCAGCACCAGGGGGTTTTCTAATGAAAAACTGTTTTTT.

CDR3 coding DNA: TGCGCCAGCAGCTTGGGGGGCGTCGGAAGGACCGAGCAGTACTTC. It codes for CASSLGGVGRTEQYF. This chain links TRBV5-1 with TRBJ2-7, with D perhaps matching TRBD1 (5 bases). Trimming took off 0 bases at V and 6 bases at J, with 16 bases between the two ends. There are 15 residues in the CDR3. Germline V CDR1 and CDR2: SGHRS, YFSETQ.

CDR3 DNA sequence: TGTGCCAGCAGTTTAGGGAGGGGACAACATGGCTACACCTTC. Amino acid sequence: CASSLGRGQHGYTF. The chain links TRBV27 to TRBJ1-2, with a tentative D call TRBD1 (6 bases). V lost 2 bases and J 6 bases, leaving 13 bases between the germline ends. Looked up from germline, CDR1 is MNHEY and CDR2 is SMNVEV (reference sequence). CDR3 length equals 14 residues.

The genes are TRBV18 and TRBJ2-1; D perhaps matches TRBD1 (5 bases). The V gene lost 0 bases and the J gene lost 5 bases, with 11 bases spanning the gap. The germline V gene has CDR1 KGHSH and CDR2 LQKENI. This CDR3 has 15 residues. The CDR3 DNA is TGTGCCAGCTCACCACCGGGGCTCCCAAACAATGAGCAGTTCTTC. Its protein product is CASSPPGLPNNEQFF. Complete variable domain (other parts from reference TRBV18 and TRBJ2-1): NAGVMQNPRHLVRRRGQEARLRCSPMKGHSHVYWYRQLPEEGLKFMVYLQKENIIDESGMPKERFSAEFPKEGPSILRIQQVVRGDSAAYFCASSPPGLPNNEQFFGPGTRLTVL.

CDR3 sequence (DNA): TGTGCCAGCAGCCGCGGGCTAGCGGACGATAACACCGGGGAGCTGTTTTTT. This gives the protein CASSRGLADDNTGELFF. This chain joins TRBV2 and TRBJ2-2; TRBD2 aligns across 7 bases. This CDR3 has 17 amino acids. Trimming removed 6 bases from V and 2 bases from J; junction bases left unmatched: 12. CDR1 and CDR2 from the germline V gene are SNHLY and FYNNEI.

This clone has at least ten counts. The chain uses TRBV28 and TRBJ1-1; weak D call: TRBD1 (5 bases). The V gene lost 3 bases and the J gene lost 4 bases, with 12 bases spanning the gap. This CDR3 region has 14 residues. The germline V gene encodes CDR1 MDHEN and CDR2 SYDVKM. CDR3 loop: CASSFGGVLTEAFF. As DNA, the CDR3 is TGTGCCAGCAGTTTTGGGGGGGTACTCACTGAAGCTTTCTTT.

This chain connects TRBV9 to TRBJ2-7; TRBD1 might be the D (6 bases). Germline loops: CDR1 SGDLS, CDR2 YYNGEE. Trimming stripped 3 bases from V and 6 bases from J, with 13 bases between. The CDR3 has 13 residues. CDR3 nucleotides: TGTGCCAGCAGCGCACACAGGGTTGGCGAGCAGTACTTC. Encoded protein: CASSAHRVGEQYF.

This clone appeared once. The chain carries TRBV5-1 and TRBJ1-3; perhaps TRBD1 as D (5 bases). Germline V gene lookup returns CDR1 SGHRS and CDR2 YFSETQ. Trimming took 0 bases from V and 0 from J, leaving 10 bases between them. CDR3 size: 16 residues. The CDR3 region is CASSLGQTFSGNTIYF. CDR3 DNA sequence: TGCGCCAGCAGCTTGGGACAGACTTTCTCTGGAAACACCATATATTTT. Looking up the rest from reference TRBV5-1 and TRBJ1-3 gives the full variable domain: KAGVTQTPRYLIKTRGQQVTLSCSPISGHRSVSWYQQTPGQGLQFLFEYFSETQRNKGNFPGRFSGRQFSNSRSEMNVSTLELGDSALYLCASSLGQTFSGNTIYFGEGSWLTVV.

This chain connects TRBV7-9 to TRBJ2-5; D remains unclear. This CDR3 is 14 amino acids long. V was cut by 1 base and J by 4 bases, with 10 bases left in between. Germline assignment: CDR1 SEHNR and CDR2 FQNEAQ (reference sequence). The CDR3 sequence: CASSLVAGLETQYF. CDR3 DNA sequence: TGTGCCAGCAGCTTAGTGGCAGGATTAGAGACCCAGTACTTC.

The chain recombines TRBV5-1 with TRBJ2-2; perhaps TRBD2 as D (5 bases). This CDR3 has 14 residues. Trimming shortened V by 4 bases and J by 4 bases, and 11 bases separated the two germline ends. Germline CDR1 reads SGHRS; CDR2 reads YFSETQ. The CDR3 here is CASSTEAATGELFF. The CDR3 nucleotides read TGCGCCAGCAGCACAGAAGCGGCCACCGGGGAGCTGTTTTTT.

The chain employs TRBV5-8 and TRBJ2-7; D remains unclear. Germline-derived CDR1 and CDR2 are SGHTS and YDEGEE. The CDR3 is made up of 15 amino acids. The V end lost 6 bases, the J end lost 0 bases, and 16 bases lay between the germline ends. Here the CDR3 reads CASKVSPTSSYEQYF. The CDR3 nucleotides are TGTGCCAGCAAAGTGTCTCCTACCTCCTCCTACGAGCAGTACTTC.

The chain employs TRBV18 and TRBJ1-4; no clear D. V was shortened by 3 bases and J by 8 bases, with 13 bases between the two germline ends. This CDR3 comprises 14 residues. The V gene's germline CDR1 is KGHSH and CDR2 LQKENI. CDR3 in DNA: TGTGCCAGCTCACCCGGCGGGGTGGACGAAAAACTGTTTTTT. Its translation: CASSPGGVDEKLFF.

This clone occurred once. The chain uses TRBV3-1 (or the pseudogene TRBV3-2) and TRBJ1-2; tentative D call: TRBD1 (6 bases). This CDR3 is 13 amino acids long. In germline, CDR1 is LGHDT, CDR2 YNNKEL (reference sequence). V was pared by 4 bases and J by 4 bases, with 10 bases between. The CDR3 nucleotides read TGTGCCAGCAGCCCCCAAGGGGGCTATGGCTACACCTTC. This sequence encodes CASSPQGGYGYTF.

The chain joins TRBV28 to TRBJ1-1; maybe TRBD1 (6 bases). V lost 6 bases and J lost 2, with 19 bases in between. The germline gives CDR1 MDHEN, CDR2 SYDVKM. The CDR3 extends over 16 amino acids. The CDR3 sequence: CASSWAGRGRNTEAFF. As DNA, the CDR3 is TGTGCCAGCAGCTGGGCTGGCAGGGGTAGAAACACTGAAGCTTTCTTT.

V and J are TRBV10-1 and TRBJ2-3; TRBD1 might be the D (5 bases). The CDR3 spans 13 residues. Trimming cost V 5 bases and J 4 bases, with 10 bases left between them. Germline-derived CDR1 and CDR2 are WNHNN and SYGVQD (reference sequence). The CDR3 DNA reads as TGCGCCAGCAGTTCCAGGGATGCAGATACGCAGTATTTT. Protein product: CASSSRDADTQYF.

The chain employs TRBV2 and TRBJ1-5, with D perhaps TRBD1 (5 bases). The germline V gene has CDR1 SNHLY and CDR2 FYNNEI. V gave up 6 bases and J gave up 5 bases, with 17 bases separating them. The CDR3 length is 15 residues. The DNA for the CDR3 is TGTGCCAGCAGCCCAGGCGGGGACCGAGATCAGCCCCAGCATTTT. As protein: CASSPGGDRDQPQHF. The full variable domain, rest sourced from reference TRBV2 and TRBJ1-5, is EPEVTQTPSHQVTQMGQEVILRCVPISNHLYFYWYRQILGQKVEFLVSFYNNEISEKSEIFDDQFSVERPDGSNFTLKIRSTKLEDSAMYFCASSPGGDRDQPQHFGDGTRLSIL.

This clone occurred a few times. J is TRBJ2-2 and V is TRBV5-4; D possibly corresponds to TRBD2 (6 bases). The CDR3 consists of 14 residues. CDR1 and CDR2 from the germline V gene are SGHNT and YYREEE (reference sequence). Trimming removed 6 bases from V and 1 base from J, with 10 bases in between. The CDR3 coding sequence is TGTGCCAGCACCCCAGCGGGGAACACCGGGGAGCTGTTTTTT. Translation: CASTPAGNTGELFF.

CDR3 nucleotide sequence: TGTGCAAGTCGCTTCAAAGAGGAGAACACTGAAGCTTTCTTT. Translated, it gives CASRFKEENTEAFF. This chain connects TRBV12-2 to TRBJ1-1. TRBV12-2 is a recognized pseudogene. CDR3 length equals 14 residues.

This clone was seen a single time. The chain couples TRBV18 to TRBJ2-7; 13 nucleotides line up with TRBD2. V lost 6 bases, J lost 7 bases, and 24 bases stayed unmatched. This CDR3 is built from 20 residues. From germline, CDR1 is KGHSH and CDR2 LQKENI. CDR3: CASSKRHMGLAGTGAREQYF. The CDR3 region has the DNA TGTGCCAGCTCCAAACGGCACATGGGACTAGCGGGAACGGGGGCTCGGGAGCAGTACTTC.

The chain carries TRBV4-1 and TRBJ1-5; weak D call: TRBD1 (5 bases). The V gene's germline CDR1 is MGHRA and CDR2 YSYEKL. V was shortened by 3 bases and J by 0 bases, with 9 bases between the two germline ends. The CDR3 covers 15 residues. Here the CDR3 DNA reads TGCGCCAGCAGCCACTTACAGGCTAGCAATCAGCCCCAGCATTTT. This encodes CASSHLQASNQPQHF.

J is TRBJ2-4 and V is TRBV3-1 (or the pseudogene TRBV3-2); D may be TRBD2 (7 bases). The germline gives CDR1 LGHDT, CDR2 YNNKEL (reference sequence). The CDR3 contains 15 residues. The germline V and J ends were trimmed by 4 bases and 6 bases, with 16 bases remaining between them. CDR3 nucleotides: TGTGCCAGCAGCCCCCTGGGGGGGGGCGGAAACATTCAGTACTTC. Protein product: CASSPLGGGGNIQYF.

This chain connects TRBV4-2 to TRBJ2-1; 7 nucleotides line up with TRBD2. V lost 4 bases, J lost 3 bases, and 6 bases stayed unmatched. Looked up from germline, CDR1 is LGHNA and CDR2 is YNFKEQ. The CDR3 is 15 amino acids. The CDR3 sequence: CASSPEAGVYNEQFF. The DNA of the CDR3 is TGTGCCAGCAGCCCGGAGGCGGGGGTCTACAATGAGCAGTTCTTC.

Only one count was recorded for this clone. The chain joins TRBV3-1 (or the pseudogene TRBV3-2) to TRBJ2-7; 7 bases are a match to TRBD2. The CDR3 extends over 15 amino acids. Unmatched junction bases numbered 5, after V lost 1 base and J lost 2 bases. Germline-derived CDR1 and CDR2 are LGHDT and YNNKEL (reference sequence). CDR3 in amino acids: CASSQAGGSTYEQYF. As DNA, the CDR3 is TGTGCCAGCAGCCAAGCCGGGGGGTCTACCTACGAGCAGTACTTC.

This clone was recorded a few times. The V call is TRBV2, the J call TRBJ2-1; a weak D match, TRBD2 (5 bases). Trimming left V 11 bases short and J 8 bases short, with 25 bases between. CDR1 and CDR2 (germline): SNHLY, FYNNEI. The CDR3 has 15 residues. The CDR3 sequence: CAGNEAPTTVDEQFF. In nucleotides, the CDR3 is TGTGCCGGTAATGAGGCCCCGACTACCGTCGATGAGCAGTTCTTC.

The V and J genes are TRBV5-1 and TRBJ2-2; D gene uncertain. The V gene's germline CDR1 is SGHRS and CDR2 YFSETQ. V shed 5 bases and J shed 5 bases, with 4 bases lying between them. The CDR3 is 11 amino acids. The CDR3 nucleotides read TGCGCCAGCAGGTTAACCGGGGAGCTGTTTTTT. Residues: CASRLTGELFF.